This T cell receptor beta chain is from a study of shared clonotypes between healthy human individuals. Germline CDR1 reads ENHRY; CDR2 reads SYGVKD. Trimming cost V 0 bases and J 5 bases, with 5 bases left between them. This CDR3 spans 13 amino acids. Profiling relied on immunoSEQ multiplex PCR, and the TCRdb table lists in-frame clones only, not all of them. Here the sample spans a few million clones, approximately 90% being singletons. V is TRBV10-3 and J is TRBJ1-5, with unresolved D. This clonotype was obtained from a man between 18 and 29 years old in good health. Some clones in this sample may be carry-over from other donors' samples. Sequenced material: naive CD4+ T cells from PBMCs. Documented subset: CD45RA+ positively selected. The CDR3 here is CAISESSDQPQHF. For the CDR3, the DNA is TGTGCCATCAGTGAGTCCTCAGATCAGCCCCAGCATTTT.